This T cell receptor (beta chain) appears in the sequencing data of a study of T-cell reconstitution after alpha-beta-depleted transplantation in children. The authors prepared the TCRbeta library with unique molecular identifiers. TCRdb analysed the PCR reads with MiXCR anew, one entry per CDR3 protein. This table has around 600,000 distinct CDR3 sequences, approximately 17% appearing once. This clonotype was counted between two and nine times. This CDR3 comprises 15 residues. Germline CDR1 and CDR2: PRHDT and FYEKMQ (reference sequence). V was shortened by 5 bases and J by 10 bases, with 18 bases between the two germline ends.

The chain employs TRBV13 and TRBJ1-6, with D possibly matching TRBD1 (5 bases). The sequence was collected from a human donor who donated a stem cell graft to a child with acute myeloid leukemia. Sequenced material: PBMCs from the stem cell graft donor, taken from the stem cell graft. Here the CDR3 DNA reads TGTGCCAGCAGCCAGAGGGACGCCCTAGGGTCACCCCTCCACTTT. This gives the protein CASSQRDALGSPLHF.